This TCR beta chain originates from a study of T cell changes during pregnancy in multiple sclerosis. This clone appeared a few times. The CDR3 length is 13 residues. The germline gives CDR1 SGHDT, CDR2 YYEEEE. Trimming pared 4 bases from V and 6 bases from J, leaving 13 bases between. TCRdb's copy holds only in-frame clones and misses some; the assay was immunoSEQ multiplex PCR. The data hold about 100,000 clones, with approximately 93% observed a single time. The source was peripheral blood, collected after pregnancy. This chain links TRBV5-6 with TRBJ1-1; D not resolved. The receptor was derived from a female donor with multiple sclerosis, enrolled in a pregnancy study. The CDR3 DNA is TGTGCCAGCAGCGATATTTCGAGGGCTGAAGCTTTCTTT. Its translation is CASSDISRAEAFF. Complete variable domain (other parts from reference TRBV5-6 and TRBJ1-1): DAGVTQSPTHLIKTRGQQVTLRCSPKSGHDTVSWYQQALGQGPQFIFQYYEEEERQRGNFPDRFSGHQFPNYSSELNVNALLLGDSALYLCASSDISRAEAFFGQGTRLTVV.